This entry lists 2 T cell receptor beta chains sequenced from one sample in a study of blood T cell repertoires in COVID-19. Assay used: immunoSEQ multiplex PCR; TCRdb lists only in-frame clones, some missing. The table lists approximately 400,000 clones, around 89% of them singletons, with 0.95% to 1.5% in the top ten. The material sequenced was peripheral blood. All receptors derive from a man aged 35 to 55 with acute or convalescent COVID-19.

In its sample, this clone was seen once. The chain couples TRBV7-9 to TRBJ2-1; D remains unclear. From germline, CDR1 is SEHNR and CDR2 FQNEAQ (reference sequence). With 3 bases removed from V and 7 bases from J, the gap between germline ends came to 10 bases. The CDR3 is 13 residues long. CDR3 sequence: CASSLALSNEQFF. CDR3 DNA sequence: TGTGCCAGCAGCTTGGCTTTGTCGAATGAGCAGTTCTTC. The whole variable domain, remainder taken from reference TRBV7-9 and TRBJ2-1, is DTGVSQNPRHKITKRGQNVTFRCDPISEHNRLYWYRQTLGQGPEFLTYFQNEAQLEKSRLLSDRFSAERPKGSFSTLEIQRTEQGDSAMYLCASSLALSNEQFFGPGTRLTVL.

This clone was detected only once. The rearrangement joins TRBV24-1 to TRBJ2-5, with a weak D call TRBD2 (7 bases). The CDR3 consists of 15 residues. Trimming cost V 1 base and J 9 bases, with 17 bases left between them. CDR1 is KGHDR, CDR2 SFDVKD, per germline. In DNA form, the CDR3 reads TGTGCCACCAGTGATTTAATTGGCAGGGGAGGGTCCCAGTACTTC. Its translation is CATSDLIGRGGSQYF.